The entry that follows covers one TCR beta chain sequence. The sample belongs to a study of blood T cell repertoires in COVID-19. Study details: PBMCs, B-cell-depleted T cells, or T cells provided the cDNA or gDNA that made up the material.

This CDR3 has 14 amino acids. The junction had 8 bases not matched to a gene; V was cut back by 5 bases and J by 5 bases. Germline CDR1 and CDR2: SGHVS and FQNEAQ. Using immunoSEQ multiplex PCR, the repertoire was profiled, and TCRdb retains in-frame clones only, with some absent. In the table there are 150,000 to 200,000 clones, around nine tenths of which are singletons. The sequence was obtained from a man in his forties or fifties with acute or convalescent COVID-19. Sequenced input: peripheral blood. The rearrangement links TRBV7-8 to TRBJ1-1; 7 positions agree with TRBD1. CDR3 DNA: TGTGCCAGCAGCCGTGACAGGGTAAGGACTGAAGCTTTCTTT. It yields the protein CASSRDRVRTEAFF.